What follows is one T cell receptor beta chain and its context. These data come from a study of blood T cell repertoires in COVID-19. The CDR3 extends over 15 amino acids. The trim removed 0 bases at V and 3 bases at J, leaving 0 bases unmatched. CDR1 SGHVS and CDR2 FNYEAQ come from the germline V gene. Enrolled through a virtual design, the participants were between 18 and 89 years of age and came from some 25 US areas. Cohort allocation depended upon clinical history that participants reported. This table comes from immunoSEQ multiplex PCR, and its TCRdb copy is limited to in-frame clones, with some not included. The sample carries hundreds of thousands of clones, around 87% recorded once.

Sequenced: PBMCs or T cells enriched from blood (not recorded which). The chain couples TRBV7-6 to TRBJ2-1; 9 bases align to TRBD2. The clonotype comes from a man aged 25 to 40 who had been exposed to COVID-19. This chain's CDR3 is CASSLASGGYNEQFF. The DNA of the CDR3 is TGTGCCAGCAGCTTAGCTAGCGGGGGCTACAATGAGCAGTTCTTC.